This is a list of T cell receptor beta chains from one sample in a study of OX40 agonist ivuxolimab in advanced cancers. Clones were read by immunoSEQ multiplex PCR, and TCRdb kept only the in-frame ones, dropping some. Here the sample spans about 94,000 clones, roughly 94% being singletons. Sequenced material: CD4+ or CD8+ T cells sorted from blood, taken in a trial of the OX40 agonist ivuxolimab. The receptor set was obtained from an adult with an advanced solid tumor such as melanoma, head and neck, liver or kidney cancer. CDR3s include the opening cysteine and the closing phenylalanine or tryptophan. The D gene is left open where the match is weak. Only some rows state a clone size, as once, few, many or a class for expanded clones.

>.|.|TRBJ2-7|TRBV6-6
TGTGCCAGCACCTCACTAAGTGCGCGTGAGCAGTACTTC
CASTSLSAREQYF
>.|.|TRBJ2-1|TRBV10-2
TGCGCCAGCAGGACCGGCCCGGGACAAAAAATTTACAATGAGCAGTTCTTC
CASRTGPGQKIYNEQFF
>.|few|TRBJ1-1|TRBV7-9
TGTGCCAGCAGCCTCGGGGCGGTGAACACTGAAGCTTTCTTT
CASSLGAVNTEAFF
>TRBD2|once|TRBJ2-1|TRBV7-3
TGTGCCAGCAGCTCAATAGCGGGAATCGCCTACAATGAGCAGTTCTTC
CASSSIAGIAYNEQFF
>TRBD1|.|TRBJ2-7|TRBV18
TGTGCCAGCTCGCCGGGACAGTACGTTTACGAGCAGTACTTC
CASSPGQYVYEQYF
>TRBD1|.|TRBJ2-1|TRBV5-4
TGTGCCAGCAGCCCGGGACAGGGGGTCTATGAGCAGTTCTTC
CASSPGQGVYEQFF
>TRBD1|.|TRBJ1-1|TRBV6-6
TGTGCCAGCTCAGGGGGTAGCACTGAAGCTTTCTTT
CASSGGSTEAFF
>TRBD1|.|TRBJ1-1|TRBV11-2
TGTGCCAGCAGCCAGGGGGTGAACACTGAAGCTTTCTTT
CASSQGVNTEAFF
>.|.|TRBJ1-5|TRBV7-9
TGTGCCAGCAGCATAAAGGAAAGGGGTTCCAGCAATCAGCCCCAGCATTTT
CASSIKERGSSNQPQHF
>TRBD2|.|TRBJ2-7|TRBV6-5
TGTGCCAGCAGTTACTCGCGGGAGTCCTACGAGCAGTACTTC
CASSYSRESYEQYF
>TRBD1|.|TRBJ1-2|TRBV12-5
TGTGCTAGTGGTTTACCCGGGACAGGGGGCCGCGGCTATGGCTACACCTTC
CASGLPGTGGRGYGYTF
>.|.|TRBJ1-5|TRBV18
TGTGCCAGCTCACTCGAAGGGGGCAATCAGCCCCAGCATTTT
CASSLEGGNQPQHF
>TRBD2|.|TRBJ2-1|TRBV30
TGTGCCTGGAGTGTAGCGTGGTTGGCGGGAGGGCCTAGGAAGTACAATGAGCAGTTCTTC
CAWSVAWLAGGPRKYNEQFF
>TRBD1|.|TRBJ1-5|TRBV6-1
TGTGCCAGCAGTGAAATAACAGGGGGCGGGAATCAGCCCCAGCATTTT
CASSEITGGGNQPQHF
>.|.|TRBJ1-1|TRBV9
TGTGCCAGCAGCGAGCGGGGATTTAAAGGGGCTCCCTCGGCAGCTTTCTTT
CASSERGFKGAPSAAFF
>.|.|TRBJ2-1|TRBV27
TGTGCCAGCAGTCCCACCCCAGGGACACCCAACAATGAGCAGTTCTTC
CASSPTPGTPNNEQFF
>.|.|TRBJ1-2|TRBV9
TGTGCCAGCAGTGCCCGGGCGTATGGGGAGGATAACTATGGCTACACCTTC
CASSARAYGEDNYGYTF
>.|.|TRBJ2-3|TRBV6-4
TGTGCCAGCAGTGGACGCGGCACAGATACGCAGTATTTT
CASSGRGTDTQYF
>.|.|TRBJ2-5|TRBV7-2
TGTGCCAGCAGCTTAGCTTCGTTCGGGGAGACCCAGTACTTC
CASSLASFGETQYF
>TRBD2|.|TRBJ2-7|TRBV6-5
TGTGCCAGCGGCATGGGACTAGCGTTTACCGAGCAGTACTTC
CASGMGLAFTEQYF
>TRBD1|.|TRBJ2-7|TRBV6-5
TGTGCCAGCCGGACCGGGACAGGGGGATTCTACGAGCAGTACTTC
CASRTGTGGFYEQYF
>TRBD2|.|TRBJ2-4|TRBV7-9
TGTGCCAGCAGCCCTAGGACTAGGCGTCCCGAAAACATTCAGTACTTC
CASSPRTRRPENIQYF
>.|.|TRBJ2-7|TRBV7-9
TGTGCCAGCAGCTTAGCAGGTGGGACGCCTCCCTACGAGCAGTACTTC
CASSLAGGTPPYEQYF
>TRBD2|.|TRBJ2-2|TRBV7-2
TGTGCCAGCATCCCCGGGAGGGCGAACACCGGGGAGCTGTTTTTT
CASIPGRANTGELFF
>.|few|TRBJ1-5|TRBV11-2
TGTGCCAGCAGCTCCAGCAGGGATCAGCCCCAGCATTTT
CASSSSRDQPQHF
>.|.|TRBJ1-5|TRBV18
TGTGCCAGCTCACCACCGAGTAAGAAAGGGCAGCCCCAGCATTTT
CASSPPSKKGQPQHF
>TRBD1|.|TRBJ2-5|TRBV7-8
TGTGCCAGCAGCCCCCAGAGACAGGGTGGGGACCAGTACTTC
CASSPQRQGGDQYF
>TRBD1|.|TRBJ1-2|TRBV18
TGTGCCAGCTCACAAGGACAGGGGGCATCTACCGGTGGCTACACCTTC
CASSQGQGASTGGYTF
>.|.|TRBJ2-5|TRBV2
TGTGCCAGTGGTACAATGGGCGGTGAGACCCAGTACTTC
CASGTMGGETQYF
>.|.|TRBJ2-3|TRBV6-6
TGTGCCAGCAGGGAAACTAGGACAGATACGCAGTATTTT
CASRETRTDTQYF
>.|.|TRBJ2-7|TRBV11-2
TGTGCCAGCAGCGCCCTGGGTTTCGGGGCCCGCTCCTACGAGCAGTACTTC
CASSALGFGARSYEQYF
>TRBD2|once|TRBJ2-5|TRBV29-1
TGCAGCGTTCTCGGGACAGTTCGGACTAGCGGGAGGGCCCAAGCAGAGACCCAGTACTTC
CSVLGTVRTSGRAQAETQYF
>.|.|TRBJ1-1|TRBV27
TGTGCCAGCAGTCGGGGGCACACTGAAGCTTTCTTT
CASSRGHTEAFF
>TRBD2|.|TRBJ2-5|TRBV7-9
TGTGCCAGCAGCAACGGGGGAGGGACAGAGACCCAGTACTTC
CASSNGGGTETQYF
>TRBD1|.|TRBJ2-7|TRBV10-3
TGTGCCATCAGCACTGGACAGGGGGCTTACGAGCAGTACTTC
CAISTGQGAYEQYF
>.|.|TRBJ2-5|TRBV5-1
TGCGCCAGCAGCCACAGGGGCGGGGGGCAAGAGACCCAGTACTTC
CASSHRGGGQETQYF
>.|.|TRBJ2-7|TRBV19
TGTGCCAGTAGTATAGGGATAGCCTACGAGCAGTACTTC
CASSIGIAYEQYF
>TRBD1|once|TRBJ1-2|TRBV5-8
TGTGCCAGCAGCCCCAGGACAGGCAGCTATGGCTACACCTTC
CASSPRTGSYGYTF
>.|.|TRBJ2-5|TRBV7-3
TGTGCCAGCAGCGGGCCGGACTCGACCCAGTACTTC
CASSGPDSTQYF
>.|few|TRBJ2-7|TRBV27
TGTGCCAGCAGTTTAGATTGGAAATACGAGCAGTACTTC
CASSLDWKYEQYF
>.|.|TRBJ1-2|TRBV6-1
TGTGCCAGCAGTTTCGAGGGATATGGCTACACCTTC
CASSFEGYGYTF
>.|.|TRBJ2-2|TRBV19
TGTGCCAGTAGTATGAGGGGTTCAAACACCGGGGAGCTGTTTTTT
CASSMRGSNTGELFF
>TRBD1|.|TRBJ2-3|TRBV5-1
TGCGCCAGCAGCCACGGACAGGGACACCCCACAGATACGCAGTATTTT
CASSHGQGHPTDTQYF
>.|.|TRBJ1-1|TRBV9
TGTGCCAGCAGCGTGGGGGCCGGGACCGAGGGGACTGAAGCTTTCTTT
CASSVGAGTEGTEAFF
>TRBD1|.|TRBJ2-7|TRBV30
TGTGCCTGGAGGGGGACAGGGCTCTACGAGCAGTACTTC
CAWRGTGLYEQYF
>.|.|TRBJ1-1|TRBV6-6
TGTGCCAGCAGTTACTCGATTGGGGACACTGAAGCTTTCTTT
CASSYSIGDTEAFF
>TRBD1|few|TRBJ1-3|TRBV4-3
TGCGCCAGCAGCCAAGAAATACAGGGGAACACCATATATTTT
CASSQEIQGNTIYF
>.|.|TRBJ2-5|TRBV7-9
TGTGCCAGCAGCTTTCAGGGGGGTGGCGAGACCCAGTACTTC
CASSFQGGGETQYF
>TRBD2|.|TRBJ2-3|TRBV27
TGTGCCAGCAGTTTCCCCGCGGGGGGGCGTGGGACAGATACGCAGTATTTT
CASSFPAGGRGTDTQYF
>.|.|TRBJ2-2|TRBV21-1
TGTGCCAGCAGCAAGGTTGGGGGGCTGAACACCGGGGAGCTGTTTTTT
CASSKVGGLNTGELFF
>.|few|TRBJ1-1|TRBV28
TGTGCCAGCAGTTTGGACAGCACTGAAGCTTTCTTT
CASSLDSTEAFF
>.|.|TRBJ1-5|TRBV21-1
TGTGCCAGCAGCCTCCGTGGCTCGTTTTGGAGCAATCAGCCCCAGCATTTT
CASSLRGSFWSNQPQHF
>.|.|TRBJ1-2|TRBV11-2
TGTGCCAGCAGCTCCTGGGGCGGCTACACCTTC
CASSSWGGYTF
>.|.|TRBJ2-3|TRBV6-5
TGTGCCAGCAGTTACTCGGGGGGCGGCACAGATACGCAGTATTTT
CASSYSGGGTDTQYF
>.|.|TRBJ1-1|TRBV28
TGTGCCAGCAGTTTAGGGCCAGGCACAGGAGCTTTCTTT
CASSLGPGTGAFF
>.|.|TRBJ1-1|TRBV5-1
TGCGCCAGCAGTGTACAGGGCTTCCTGAACACTGAAGCTTTCTTT
CASSVQGFLNTEAFF
>TRBD1|.|TRBJ1-3|TRBV9
TGTGCCAGCAGCCTTTCCGGGACAGGGGAAAACACCATATATTTT
CASSLSGTGENTIYF